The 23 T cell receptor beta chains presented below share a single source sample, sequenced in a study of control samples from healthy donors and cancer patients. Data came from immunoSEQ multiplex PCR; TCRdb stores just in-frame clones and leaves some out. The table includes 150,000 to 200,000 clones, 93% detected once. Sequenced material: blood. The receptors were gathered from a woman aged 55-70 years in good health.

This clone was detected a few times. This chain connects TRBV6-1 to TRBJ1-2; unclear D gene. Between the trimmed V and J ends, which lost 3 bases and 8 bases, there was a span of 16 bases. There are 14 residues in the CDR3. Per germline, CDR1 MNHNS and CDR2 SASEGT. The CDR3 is CASSELALTTGYTF. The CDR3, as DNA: TGTGCCAGCAGTGAGCTGGCATTGACGACGGGCTACACCTTC.

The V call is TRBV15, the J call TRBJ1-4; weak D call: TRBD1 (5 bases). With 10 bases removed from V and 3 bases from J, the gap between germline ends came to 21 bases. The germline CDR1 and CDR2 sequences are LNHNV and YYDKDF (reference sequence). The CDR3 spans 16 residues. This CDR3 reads CASTAGSRGANEKLFF. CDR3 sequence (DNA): TGTGCCAGCACAGCGGGTTCAAGGGGTGCTAATGAAAAACTGTTTTTT.

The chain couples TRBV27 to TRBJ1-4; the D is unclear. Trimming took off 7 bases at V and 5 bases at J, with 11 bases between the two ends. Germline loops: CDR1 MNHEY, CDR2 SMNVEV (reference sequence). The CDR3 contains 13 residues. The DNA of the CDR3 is TGTGCCAGCATGAGGCTCCCAAATGAAAAACTGTTTTTT. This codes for CASMRLPNEKLFF.

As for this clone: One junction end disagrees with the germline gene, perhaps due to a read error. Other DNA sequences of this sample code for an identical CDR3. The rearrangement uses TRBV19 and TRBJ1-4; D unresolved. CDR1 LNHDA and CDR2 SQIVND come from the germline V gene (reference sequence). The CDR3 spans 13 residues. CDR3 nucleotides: TGCGCCAGTAAAAAGGGAGTCTATGAAAAACTGTTTTTT. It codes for CASKKGVYEKLFF.

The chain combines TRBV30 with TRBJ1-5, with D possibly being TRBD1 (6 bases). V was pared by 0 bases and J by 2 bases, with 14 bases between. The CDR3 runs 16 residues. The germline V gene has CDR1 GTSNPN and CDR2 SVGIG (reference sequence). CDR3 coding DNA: TGTGCCTGGAGTGTACAGGGCTCCCGTGGCAATCAGCCCCAGCATTTT. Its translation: CAWSVQGSRGNQPQHF.

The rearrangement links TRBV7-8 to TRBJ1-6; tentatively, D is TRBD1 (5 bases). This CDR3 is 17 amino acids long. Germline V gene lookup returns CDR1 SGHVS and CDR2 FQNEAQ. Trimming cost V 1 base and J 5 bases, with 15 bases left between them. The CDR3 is CASSLGGGAGNNSPLHF. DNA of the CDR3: TGTGCCAGCAGCTTAGGAGGTGGGGCAGGGAATAATTCACCCCTCCACTTT.

CDR3 residues: CASSERSRLDEQYF. DNA for the CDR3: TGTGCCAGCAGTGAAAGGTCTAGGCTGGACGAGCAGTACTTC. The chain uses TRBV2 and TRBJ2-7, with D hard to call. Trimming left V 2 bases short and J 5 bases short, with 13 bases between. CDR1 and CDR2 from the germline V gene are SNHLY and FYNNEI. The CDR3 is 14 amino acids.

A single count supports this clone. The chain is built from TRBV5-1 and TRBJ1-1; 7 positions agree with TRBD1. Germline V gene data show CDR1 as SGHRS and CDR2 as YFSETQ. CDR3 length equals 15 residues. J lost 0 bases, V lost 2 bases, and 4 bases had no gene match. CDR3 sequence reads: CASSFLTGMNTEAFF. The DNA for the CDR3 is TGCGCCAGCAGCTTCCTGACAGGGATGAACACTGAAGCTTTCTTT.

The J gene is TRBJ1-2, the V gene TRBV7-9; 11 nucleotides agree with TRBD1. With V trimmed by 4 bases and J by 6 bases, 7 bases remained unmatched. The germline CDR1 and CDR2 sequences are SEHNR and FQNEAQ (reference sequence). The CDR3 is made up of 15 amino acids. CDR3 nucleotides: TGTGCCAGCAGCTACGGGACAGGGGGTAGAGATGGCTACACCTTC. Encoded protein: CASSYGTGGRDGYTF.

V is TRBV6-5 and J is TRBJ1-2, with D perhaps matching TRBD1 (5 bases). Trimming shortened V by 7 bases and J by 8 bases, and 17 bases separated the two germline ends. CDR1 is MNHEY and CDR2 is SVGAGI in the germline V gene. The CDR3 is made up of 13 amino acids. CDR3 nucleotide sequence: TGTGCCAGCACTCTAGAAGCGGGGACCGGCTACACCTTC. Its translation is CASTLEAGTGYTF.

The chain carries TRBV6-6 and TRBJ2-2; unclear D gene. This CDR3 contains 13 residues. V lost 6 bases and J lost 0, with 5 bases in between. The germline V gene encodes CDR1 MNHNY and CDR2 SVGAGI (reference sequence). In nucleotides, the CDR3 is TGTGCCAGCAGAACCCCGAACACCGGGGAGCTGTTTTTT. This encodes CASRTPNTGELFF.

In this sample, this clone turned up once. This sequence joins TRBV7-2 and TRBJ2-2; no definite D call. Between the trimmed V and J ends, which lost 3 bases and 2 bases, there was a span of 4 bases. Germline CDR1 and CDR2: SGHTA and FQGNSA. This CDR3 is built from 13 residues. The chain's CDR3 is CASSFSNTGELFF. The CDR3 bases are TGTGCCAGCAGCTTCAGTAACACCGGGGAGCTGTTTTTT.

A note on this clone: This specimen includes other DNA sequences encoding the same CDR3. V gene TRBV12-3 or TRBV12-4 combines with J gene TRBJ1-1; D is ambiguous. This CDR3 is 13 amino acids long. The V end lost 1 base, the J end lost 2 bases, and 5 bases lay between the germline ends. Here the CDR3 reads CASSLGVNTEAFF. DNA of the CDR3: TGTGCCAGCAGTTTAGGGGTTAACACTGAAGCTTTCTTT.

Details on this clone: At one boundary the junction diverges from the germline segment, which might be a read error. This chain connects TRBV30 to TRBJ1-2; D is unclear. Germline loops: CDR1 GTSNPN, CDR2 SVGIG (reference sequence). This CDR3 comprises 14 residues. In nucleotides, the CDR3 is TGTGTCTGGAGTCGGACGCTAGCTAACTATGGCTACACCTTC. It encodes CVWSRTLANYGYTF.

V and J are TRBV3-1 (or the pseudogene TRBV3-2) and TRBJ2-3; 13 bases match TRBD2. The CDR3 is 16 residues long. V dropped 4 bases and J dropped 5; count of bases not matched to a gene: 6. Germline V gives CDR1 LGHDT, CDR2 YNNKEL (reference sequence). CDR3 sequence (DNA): TGTGCCAGCAGCCGAGAACTAGCGGGGGGGCGAGATACGCAGTATTTT. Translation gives CASSRELAGGRDTQYF.

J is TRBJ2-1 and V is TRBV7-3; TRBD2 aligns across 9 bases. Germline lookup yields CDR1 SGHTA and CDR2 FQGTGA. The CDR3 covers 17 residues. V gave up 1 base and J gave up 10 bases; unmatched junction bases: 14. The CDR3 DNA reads TGTGCCAGCAGCTTAAACGGGCTAGCGGGGCCGTCGGAAGAGCAGTTCTTC. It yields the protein CASSLNGLAGPSEEQFF.

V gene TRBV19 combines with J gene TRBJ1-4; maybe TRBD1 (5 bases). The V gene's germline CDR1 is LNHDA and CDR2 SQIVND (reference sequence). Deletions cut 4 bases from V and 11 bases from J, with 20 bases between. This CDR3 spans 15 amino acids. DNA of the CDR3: TGTGCCAGTAGTACCCCGGGCCGCACGAGGGGTAAACTGTTTTTT. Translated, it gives CASSTPGRTRGKLFF.

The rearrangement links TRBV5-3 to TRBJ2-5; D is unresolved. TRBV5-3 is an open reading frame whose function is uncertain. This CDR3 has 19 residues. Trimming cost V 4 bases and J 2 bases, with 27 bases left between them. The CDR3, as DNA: TGTGCCAGAAGCCCCCGCTACTTACCTGACCCCCCGATACAAGAGACCCAGTACTTC. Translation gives CARSPRYLPDPPIQETQYF.

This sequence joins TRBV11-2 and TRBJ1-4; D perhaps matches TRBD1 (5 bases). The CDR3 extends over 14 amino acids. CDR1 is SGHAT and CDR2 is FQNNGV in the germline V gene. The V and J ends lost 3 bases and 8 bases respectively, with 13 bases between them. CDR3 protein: CASSLTPGNEKLFF. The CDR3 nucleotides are TGTGCCAGCAGCTTGACACCAGGGAACGAAAAACTGTTTTTT.

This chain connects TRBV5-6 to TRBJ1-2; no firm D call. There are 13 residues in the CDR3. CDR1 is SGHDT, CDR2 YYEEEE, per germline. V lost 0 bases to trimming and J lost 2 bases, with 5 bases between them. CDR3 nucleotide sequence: TGTGCCAGCAGCTTGGGTAGAAACTATGGCTACACCTTC. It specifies CASSLGRNYGYTF.

The CDR3 region is CASSWAVTSTDTQYF. CDR3 DNA sequence: TGTGCCAGCTCATGGGCGGTGACTAGCACAGATACGCAGTATTTT. V and J are TRBV18 and TRBJ2-3; D is uncertain. Trimming stripped 5 bases from V and 0 bases from J, with 12 bases between. This CDR3 comprises 15 residues. Germline CDR1 and CDR2: KGHSH and LQKENI.

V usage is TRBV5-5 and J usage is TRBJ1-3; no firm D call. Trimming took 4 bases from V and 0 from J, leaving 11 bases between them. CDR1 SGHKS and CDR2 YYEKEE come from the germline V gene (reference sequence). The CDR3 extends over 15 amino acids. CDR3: CASSPRLYSGNTIYF. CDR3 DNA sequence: TGTGCCAGCAGCCCTAGACTATACTCTGGAAACACCATATATTTT.

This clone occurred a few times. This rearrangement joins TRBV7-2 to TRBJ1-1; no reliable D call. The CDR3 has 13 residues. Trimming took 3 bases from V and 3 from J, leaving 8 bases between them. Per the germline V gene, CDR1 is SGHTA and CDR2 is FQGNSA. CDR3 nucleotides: TGTGCCAGCAGCTTTGCACAATACACTGAAGCTTTCTTT. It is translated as CASSFAQYTEAFF.